This T cell receptor (beta chain) was sequenced in a study of T cells in Graves' hyperthyroidism and ophthalmopathy. Overall study findings and caveats: Most thyroid clonotypes expanded above 0.001 appeared in blood too.

On this clonotype itself: Its antigen is unidentified.

Amplified TCR beta CDR3 regions derived from RNA transcripts. HTBI primers drove first-round RT-PCR of the TCR CDR3. TCRdb recomputed calls from the multiplex PCR reads with MiXCR, one row per CDR3 protein. Of about 180,000 distinct CDR3 sequences detected, over 15% appear once; the ten largest clones hold roughly 30%. This receptor was taken from a woman aged 45-65 years with Graves' hyperthyroidism. The material sequenced was blood.

This chain's CDR3 is CASSQPLGTRESYEQYF. CDR3 in DNA: TGCGCCAGCAGCCAACCTTTAGGGACTAGGGAGTCCTACGAGCAGTACTTC. The chain combines TRBV4-1 with TRBJ2-7, with TRBD2 identical over 8 bases. J lost 1 base, V lost 2 bases, and 10 bases had no gene match. The length of the CDR3 is 17 residues. In germline, CDR1 is MGHRA, CDR2 YSYEKL.